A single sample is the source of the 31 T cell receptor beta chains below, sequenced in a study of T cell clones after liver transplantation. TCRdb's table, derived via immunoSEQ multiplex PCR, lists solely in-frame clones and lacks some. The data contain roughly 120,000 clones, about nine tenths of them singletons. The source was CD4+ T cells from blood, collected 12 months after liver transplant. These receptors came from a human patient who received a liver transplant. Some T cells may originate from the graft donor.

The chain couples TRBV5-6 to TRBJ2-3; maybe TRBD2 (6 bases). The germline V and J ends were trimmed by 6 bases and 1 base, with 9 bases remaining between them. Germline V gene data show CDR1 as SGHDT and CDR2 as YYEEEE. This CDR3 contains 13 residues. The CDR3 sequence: CASNKRGTDTQYF. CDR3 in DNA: TGTGCCAGCAACAAGCGGGGCACAGATACGCAGTATTTT.

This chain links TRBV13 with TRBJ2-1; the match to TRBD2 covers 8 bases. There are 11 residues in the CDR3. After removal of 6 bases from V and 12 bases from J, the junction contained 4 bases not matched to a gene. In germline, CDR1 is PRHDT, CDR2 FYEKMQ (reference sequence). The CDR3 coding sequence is TGTGCCAGCAGTCTGCTAGCGGGGCAGTTCTTC. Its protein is CASSLLAGQFF.

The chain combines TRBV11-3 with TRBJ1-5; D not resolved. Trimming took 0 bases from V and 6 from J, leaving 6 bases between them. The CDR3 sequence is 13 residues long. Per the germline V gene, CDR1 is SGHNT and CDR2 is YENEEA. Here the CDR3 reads CASSLESGQPQHF. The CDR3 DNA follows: TGTGCCAGCAGCTTAGAGAGCGGTCAGCCCCAGCATTTT.

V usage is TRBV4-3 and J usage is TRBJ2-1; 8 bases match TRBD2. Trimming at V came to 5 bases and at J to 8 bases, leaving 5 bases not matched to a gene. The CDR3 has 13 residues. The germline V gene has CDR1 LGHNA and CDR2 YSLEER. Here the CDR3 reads CASSIAGGYEQFF. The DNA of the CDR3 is TGCGCCAGCAGCATTGCGGGAGGATATGAGCAGTTCTTC.

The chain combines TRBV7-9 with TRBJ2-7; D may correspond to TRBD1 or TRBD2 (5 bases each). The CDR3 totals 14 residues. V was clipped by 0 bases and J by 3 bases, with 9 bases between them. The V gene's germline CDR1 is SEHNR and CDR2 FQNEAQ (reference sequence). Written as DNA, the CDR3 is TGTGCCAGCAGCTTAGCGGGACCAGGCTACGAGCAGTACTTC. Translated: CASSLAGPGYEQYF.

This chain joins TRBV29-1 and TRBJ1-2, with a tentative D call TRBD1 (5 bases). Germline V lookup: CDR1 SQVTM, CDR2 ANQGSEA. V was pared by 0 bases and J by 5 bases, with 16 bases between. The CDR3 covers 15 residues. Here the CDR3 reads CSVEDRRRGDYGYTF. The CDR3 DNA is TGCAGCGTTGAAGACCGACGTAGGGGAGATTATGGCTACACCTTC.

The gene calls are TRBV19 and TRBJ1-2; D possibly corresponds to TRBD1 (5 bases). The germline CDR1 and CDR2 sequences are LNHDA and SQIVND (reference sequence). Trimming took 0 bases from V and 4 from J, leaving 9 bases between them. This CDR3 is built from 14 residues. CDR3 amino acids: CASSIEGGPYGYTF. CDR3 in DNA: TGTGCCAGTAGTATAGAGGGGGGTCCCTATGGCTACACCTTC.

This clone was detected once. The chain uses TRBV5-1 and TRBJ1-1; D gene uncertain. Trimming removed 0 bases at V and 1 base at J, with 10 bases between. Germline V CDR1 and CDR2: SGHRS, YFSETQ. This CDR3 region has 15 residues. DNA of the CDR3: TGCGCCAGCAGCTTGGAGGTGCCTCCGAACACTGAAGCTTTCTTT. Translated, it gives CASSLEVPPNTEAFF.

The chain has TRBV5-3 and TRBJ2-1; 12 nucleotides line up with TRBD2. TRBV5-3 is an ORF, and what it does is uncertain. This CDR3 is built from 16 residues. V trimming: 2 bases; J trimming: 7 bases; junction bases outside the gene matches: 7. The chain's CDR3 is CARSFAASGRGNEQFF. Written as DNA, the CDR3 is TGTGCCAGAAGCTTTGCTGCTAGCGGGAGGGGGAATGAGCAGTTCTTC.

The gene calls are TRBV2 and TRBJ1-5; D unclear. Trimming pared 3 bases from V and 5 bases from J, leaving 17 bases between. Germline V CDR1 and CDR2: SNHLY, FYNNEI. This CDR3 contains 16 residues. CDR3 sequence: CASSERGYAGDQPQHF. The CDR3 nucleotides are TGTGCCAGCAGTGAGAGAGGATACGCTGGGGATCAGCCCCAGCATTTT.

The CDR3 here is CASSLLRGGSLNLEQFF. As DNA, the CDR3 is TGTGCCAGCAGCTTACTTCGAGGCGGGAGCTTAAACCTCGAGCAGTTCTTC. This chain connects TRBV7-2 to TRBJ2-1, with TRBD2 matching 7 bases. There are 17 residues in the CDR3. J gave up 10 bases and V 2 bases, and 17 bases lay outside the gene matches. The V gene's germline CDR1 is SGHTA and CDR2 FQGNSA.

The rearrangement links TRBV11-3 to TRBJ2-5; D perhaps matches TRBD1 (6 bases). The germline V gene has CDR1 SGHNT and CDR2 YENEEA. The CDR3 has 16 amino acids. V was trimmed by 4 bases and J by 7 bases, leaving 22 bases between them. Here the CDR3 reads CASSSRGTSESRTQYF. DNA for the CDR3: TGTGCCAGCAGCTCGAGAGGGACATCCGAGAGTAGGACCCAGTACTTC.

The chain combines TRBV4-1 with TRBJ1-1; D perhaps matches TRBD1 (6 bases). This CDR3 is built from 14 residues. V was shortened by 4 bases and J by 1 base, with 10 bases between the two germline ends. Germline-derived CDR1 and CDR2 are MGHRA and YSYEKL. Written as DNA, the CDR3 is TGCGCCAGCAGCCCGGGGACATCGAACACTGAAGCTTTCTTT. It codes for CASSPGTSNTEAFF.

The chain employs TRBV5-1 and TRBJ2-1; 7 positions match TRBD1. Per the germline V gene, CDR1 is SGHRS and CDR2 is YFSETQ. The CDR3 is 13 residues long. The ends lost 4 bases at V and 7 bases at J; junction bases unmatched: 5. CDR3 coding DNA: TGCGCCAGCAGCACAGACAGGGCAAATGAGCAGTTCTTC. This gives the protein CASSTDRANEQFF.

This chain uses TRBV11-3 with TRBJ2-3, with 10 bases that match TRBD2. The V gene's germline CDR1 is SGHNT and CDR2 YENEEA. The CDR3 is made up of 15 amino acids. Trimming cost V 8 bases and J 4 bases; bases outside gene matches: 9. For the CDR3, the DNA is TGTGCCAGCCGCGGATGGACTAGCGGCCCAGATACGCAGTATTTT. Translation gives CASRGWTSGPDTQYF.

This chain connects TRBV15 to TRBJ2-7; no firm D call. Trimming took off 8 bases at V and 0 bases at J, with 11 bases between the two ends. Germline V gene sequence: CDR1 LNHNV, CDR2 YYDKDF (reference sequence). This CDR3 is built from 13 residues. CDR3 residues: CATLVPGSYEQYF. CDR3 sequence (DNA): TGTGCCACCCTGGTCCCGGGCTCCTACGAGCAGTACTTC.

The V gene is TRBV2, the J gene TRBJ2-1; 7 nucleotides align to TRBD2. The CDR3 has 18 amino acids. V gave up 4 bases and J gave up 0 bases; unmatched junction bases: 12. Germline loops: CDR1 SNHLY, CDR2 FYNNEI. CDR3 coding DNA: TGTGCCAGCAGTGGCCGGCCTCTTGGCGGGAGCTCCTACAATGAGCAGTTCTTC. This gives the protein CASSGRPLGGSSYNEQFF.

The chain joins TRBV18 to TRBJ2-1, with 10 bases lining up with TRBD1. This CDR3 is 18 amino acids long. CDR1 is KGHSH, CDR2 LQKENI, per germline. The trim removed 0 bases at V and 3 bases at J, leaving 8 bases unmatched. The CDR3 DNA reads TGTGCCAGCTCACCACCGGGGACAGGGGCCAGGGGCTACAATGAGCAGTTCTTC. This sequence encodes CASSPPGTGARGYNEQFF.

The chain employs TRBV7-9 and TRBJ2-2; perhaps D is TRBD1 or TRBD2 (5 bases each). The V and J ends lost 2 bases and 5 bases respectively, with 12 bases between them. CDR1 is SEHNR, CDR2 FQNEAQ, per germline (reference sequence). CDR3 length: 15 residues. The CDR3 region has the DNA TGTGCCAGCAGCTTATCGAGGGGCGTGACCGGGGAGCTGTTTTTT. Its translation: CASSLSRGVTGELFF.

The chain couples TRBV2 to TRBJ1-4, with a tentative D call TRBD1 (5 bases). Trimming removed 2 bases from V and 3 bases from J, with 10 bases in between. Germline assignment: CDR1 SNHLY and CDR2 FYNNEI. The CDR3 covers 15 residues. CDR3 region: CASSEWGRANEKLFF. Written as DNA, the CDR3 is TGTGCCAGCAGTGAATGGGGACGGGCTAATGAAAAACTGTTTTTT.

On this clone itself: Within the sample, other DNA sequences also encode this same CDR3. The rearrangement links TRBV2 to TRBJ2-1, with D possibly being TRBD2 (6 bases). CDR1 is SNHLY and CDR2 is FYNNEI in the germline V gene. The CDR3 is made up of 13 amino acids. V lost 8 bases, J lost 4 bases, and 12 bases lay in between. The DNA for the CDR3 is TGTGCCAGCTCTAGCGAATTATACAATGAGCAGTTCTTC. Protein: CASSSELYNEQFF.

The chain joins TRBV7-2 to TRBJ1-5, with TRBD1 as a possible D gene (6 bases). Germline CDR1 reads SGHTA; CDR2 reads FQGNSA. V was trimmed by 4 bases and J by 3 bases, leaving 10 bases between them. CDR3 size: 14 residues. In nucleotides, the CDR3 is TGTGCCAGCAGCTCCGGGGGGGCCAATCAGCCCCAGCATTTT. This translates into CASSSGGANQPQHF.

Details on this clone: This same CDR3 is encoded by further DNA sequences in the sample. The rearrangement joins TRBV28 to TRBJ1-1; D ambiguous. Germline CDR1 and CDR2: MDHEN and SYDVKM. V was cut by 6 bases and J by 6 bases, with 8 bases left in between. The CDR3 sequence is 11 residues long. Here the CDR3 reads CASRGRPEAFF. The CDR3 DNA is TGTGCCAGCAGGGGCAGGCCTGAAGCTTTCTTT. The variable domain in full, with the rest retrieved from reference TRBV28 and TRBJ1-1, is DVKVTQSSRYLVKRTGEKVFLECVQDMDHENMFWYRQDPGLGLRLIYFSYDVKMKEKGDIPEGYSVSREKKERFSLILESASTNQTSMYLCASRGRPEAFFGQGTRLTVV.

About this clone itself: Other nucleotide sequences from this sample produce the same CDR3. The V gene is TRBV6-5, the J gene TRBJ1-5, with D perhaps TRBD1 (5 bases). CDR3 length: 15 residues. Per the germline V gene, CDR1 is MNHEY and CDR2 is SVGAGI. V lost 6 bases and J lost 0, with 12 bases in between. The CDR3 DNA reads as TGTGCCAGCAGGATCAGGGTTTATAGCAATCAGCCCCAGCATTTT. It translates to CASRIRVYSNQPQHF.

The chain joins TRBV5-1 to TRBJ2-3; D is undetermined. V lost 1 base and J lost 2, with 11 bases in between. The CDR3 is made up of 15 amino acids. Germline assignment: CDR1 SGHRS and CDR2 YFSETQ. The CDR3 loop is CASSLISSSTDTQYF. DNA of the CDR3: TGCGCCAGCAGCTTGATATCGAGTTCCACAGATACGCAGTATTTT.

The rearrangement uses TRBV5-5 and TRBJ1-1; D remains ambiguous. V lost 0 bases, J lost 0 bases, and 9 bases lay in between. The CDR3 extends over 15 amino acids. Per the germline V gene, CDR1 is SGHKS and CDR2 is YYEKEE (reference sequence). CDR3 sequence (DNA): TGTGCCAGCAGCTTGGTTGTACACCTGAACACTGAAGCTTTCTTT. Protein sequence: CASSLVVHLNTEAFF.

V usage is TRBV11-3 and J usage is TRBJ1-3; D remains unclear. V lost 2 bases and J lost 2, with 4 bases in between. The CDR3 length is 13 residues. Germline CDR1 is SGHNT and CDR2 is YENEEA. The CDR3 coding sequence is TGTGCCAGCAGCTTAATTACTGGAAACACCATATATTTT. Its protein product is CASSLITGNTIYF.

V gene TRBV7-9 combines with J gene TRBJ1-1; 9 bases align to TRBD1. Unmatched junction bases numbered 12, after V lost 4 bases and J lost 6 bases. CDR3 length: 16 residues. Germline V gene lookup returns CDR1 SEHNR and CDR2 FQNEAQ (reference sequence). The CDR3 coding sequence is TGTGCCAGCAGCTCTCGAGGCGGGACAGGGTTCCCTGAAGCTTTCTTT. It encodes CASSSRGGTGFPEAFF.

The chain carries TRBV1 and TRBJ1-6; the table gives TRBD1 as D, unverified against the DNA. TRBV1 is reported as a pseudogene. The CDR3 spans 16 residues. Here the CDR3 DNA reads TGCACCAGCAGCCAAGATAGGCGACAGAATAATTCACCCCTCCACTTT. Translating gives CTSSQDRRQNNSPLHF.

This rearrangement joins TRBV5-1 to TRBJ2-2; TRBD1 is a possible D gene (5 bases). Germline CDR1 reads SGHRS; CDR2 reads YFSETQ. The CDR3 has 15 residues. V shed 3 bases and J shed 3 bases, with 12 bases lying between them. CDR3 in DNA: TGCGCCAGCAGCTCAGGGCTTACGGACACCGGGGAGCTGTTTTTT. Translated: CASSSGLTDTGELFF.

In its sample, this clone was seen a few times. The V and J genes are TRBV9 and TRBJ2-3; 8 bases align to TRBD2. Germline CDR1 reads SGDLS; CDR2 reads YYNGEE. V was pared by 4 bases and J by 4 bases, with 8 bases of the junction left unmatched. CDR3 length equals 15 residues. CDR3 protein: CASSTTGAGADTQYF. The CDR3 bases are TGTGCCAGCAGCACTACGGGAGCGGGGGCAGATACGCAGTATTTT.